These T cell receptor beta chains were read from a single sample in a study of regulatory T cells in long-lasting Graves disease. TCRdb reprocessed the multiplex PCR reads via MiXCR and lists one record per CDR3 protein. The sample includes 500,000 to 700,000 distinct CDR3 sequences, roughly 15% of them seen just once. The same specimen was also included in a second study, on T cells in Graves' hyperthyroidism and ophthalmopathy.

The source material was peripheral blood mononuclear cells (PBMCs), sampled at new diagnosis, from a patient treated with antithyroid drugs. Source of these receptors: a young woman with Graves disease. The CDR3 runs from the conserved cysteine through the conserved F or W. The order of the fields is clone size, J gene, V gene, D gene, CDR3 protein, CDR3 DNA. The D gene is left open where the match is weak. Size values are once, few and many counts, or a class for expanded clones, and some rows have none.

>many|TRBJ2-7|TRBV7-9|NA
CASSERTGLRGQYF
TGTGCCAGCAGTGAAAGGACGGGTTTGAGGGGACAGTACTTC
>NA|TRBJ1-1|TRBV5-1|NA
CASSRAGKLNTEAFF
TGCGCCAGCAGCAGGGCAGGGAAGCTGAACACTGAAGCTTTCTTT
>NA|TRBJ1-1|TRBV29-1|NA
CSVVARLSNTEAFF
TGCAGCGTTGTCGCGAGACTGTCGAACACTGAAGCTTTCTTT
>few|TRBJ2-4|TRBV12-3/TRBV12-4|NA
CASQQGNIQYF
TGTGCCAGCCAGCAGGGAAACATTCAGTACTTC
>many|TRBJ2-3|TRBV12-3/TRBV12-4|TRBD1
CASTPRGTAGTDTQYF
TGTGCCAGCACCCCCCGTGGGACAGCTGGCACAGATACGCAGTATTTT
>few|TRBJ2-3|TRBV7-2|NA
CASSLLTGPDTQYF
TGTGCCAGCAGCTTGTTGACAGGCCCAGATACGCAGTATTTT
>NA|TRBJ2-5|TRBV30|TRBD2
CAWTRGLGKETQYF
TGTGCCTGGACGAGGGGACTAGGAAAAGAGACCCAGTACTTC
>NA|TRBJ2-7|TRBV19|NA
CASSPSGTTTYEQYF
TGTGCCAGTAGTCCATCCGGGACGACTACCTACGAGCAGTACTTC
>NA|TRBJ2-1|TRBV10-3|TRBD2
CAISPLVTGGSYNEQFF
TGTGCCATCAGCCCTTTAGTGACGGGAGGGTCCTACAATGAGCAGTTCTTC
>NA|TRBJ2-2|TRBV6-2/TRBV6-3|NA
CASRGVWYIGGELFF
TGTGCCAGCAGGGGGGTGTGGTACATCGGCGGGGAGCTGTTTTTT
>many|TRBJ2-1|TRBV29-1|TRBD2
CSTAGTSGRNEQFF
TGCAGCACTGCTGGGACTAGCGGGAGGAATGAGCAGTTCTTC
>few|TRBJ2-7|TRBV6-1|NA
CASSEAGNSYEQYF
TGTGCCAGCAGTGAAGCAGGCAATTCCTACGAGCAGTACTTC